The 5 T cell receptor beta chains below all came from one sample that was sequenced in a study of blood T cell repertoires in COVID-19. Data came from immunoSEQ multiplex PCR; TCRdb stores just in-frame clones and leaves some out. The repertoire holds about 200,000 clones, with 80% to 90% as singletons. Material: PBMCs or T cells enriched from blood (not recorded which). These receptors were taken from a young woman who had recovered from COVID-19.

The chain carries TRBV28 and TRBJ1-4; 9 bases are shared with TRBD1. V gave up 2 bases and J gave up 8 bases; unmatched junction bases: 9. Germline V gene sequence: CDR1 MDHEN, CDR2 SYDVKM. The CDR3 has 16 residues. In DNA, the CDR3 is TGTGCCAGCAGTTTACGTTACAGGGGGCGCGAGGAAAAACTGTTTTTT. It translates to CASSLRYRGREEKLFF.

The J gene is TRBJ2-1, the V gene TRBV28, with D possibly TRBD2 on 5 matching bases. The CDR3 has 15 amino acids. CDR1 is MDHEN, CDR2 SYDVKM, per germline. Trimming removed 5 bases from V and 4 bases from J, with 15 bases in between. The CDR3 sequence is CASSHRLGGYNEQFF. The CDR3 DNA sequence: TGTGCCAGCAGTCACAGACTGGGCGGGTACAATGAGCAGTTCTTC.

The CDR3 sequence: CASSDSRDRNTWEQYF. CDR3 coding DNA: TGTGCCAGCAGCGACTCCCGGGACAGGAATACGTGGGAGCAGTACTTC. The chain has TRBV9 and TRBJ2-7; 8 bases are shared with TRBD1. The trim removed 3 bases at V and 7 bases at J, leaving 15 bases unmatched. Germline assignment: CDR1 SGDLS and CDR2 YYNGEE. The CDR3 length is 16 residues.

V and J are TRBV25-1 and TRBJ1-6; D call uncertain. CDR3 size: 12 residues. Between the trimmed V and J ends, which lost 4 bases and 7 bases, there was a span of 5 bases. From germline, CDR1 is MGHDK and CDR2 SYGVNS. This CDR3 is CASSVLNSPLHF. The CDR3 bases are TGTGCCAGCAGTGTCCTCAATTCACCCCTCCACTTT. The full variable domain, in which reference TRBV25-1 and TRBJ1-6 provide the parts outside the CDR3, is EADIYQTPRYLVIGTGKKITLECSQTMGHDKMYWYQQDPGMELHLIHYSYGVNSTEKGDLSSESTVSRIRTEHFPLTLESARPSHTSQYLCASSVLNSPLHFGNGTRLTVT.

V is TRBV25-1 and J is TRBJ1-2; 10 nucleotides line up with TRBD1. V lost 10 bases to trimming and J lost 6 bases; unmatched junction nucleotides: 11. The CDR3 sequence is 14 residues long. CDR1 is MGHDK, CDR2 SYGVNS, per germline. The CDR3: CATKNGQGVNGYTF. In nucleotides, the CDR3 is TGTGCCACTAAGAATGGACAGGGGGTAAATGGCTACACCTTC.